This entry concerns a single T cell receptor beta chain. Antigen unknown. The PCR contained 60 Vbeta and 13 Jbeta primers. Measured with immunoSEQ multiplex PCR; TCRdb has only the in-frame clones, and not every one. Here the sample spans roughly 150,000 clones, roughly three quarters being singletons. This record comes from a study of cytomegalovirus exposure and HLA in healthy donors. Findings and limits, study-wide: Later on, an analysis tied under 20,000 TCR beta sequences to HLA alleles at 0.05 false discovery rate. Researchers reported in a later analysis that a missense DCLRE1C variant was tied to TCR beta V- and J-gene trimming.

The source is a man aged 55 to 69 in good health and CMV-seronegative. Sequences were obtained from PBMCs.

The CDR3 region is CASSQELGQGTGELFF. The CDR3 nucleotides read TGTGCCAGCAGCCAAGAACTGGGACAGGGGACCGGGGAGCTGTTTTTT. The chain recombines TRBV14 with TRBJ2-2, with TRBD1 identical over 10 bases. In germline, CDR1 is SGHDN, CDR2 FVKESK. This CDR3 spans 16 amino acids. The trim removed 0 bases at V and 5 bases at J, leaving 3 bases unmatched.